A single sample is the source of the 20 T cell receptor beta chains below, sequenced in a study of radiotherapy plus CTLA-4 blockade in lung cancer. Data came from immunoSEQ multiplex PCR; TCRdb stores just in-frame clones and leaves some out. This sample has roughly 45,000 clones, with approximately 62% found just once. Here the sequenced sample was peripheral blood, taken from a patient treated with radiotherapy plus ipilimumab. These receptors all stem from a human donor with non-small cell lung cancer who had a partial response to radiotherapy plus ipilimumab.

The chain couples TRBV5-8 to TRBJ2-3; 8 bases line up with TRBD1. The V segment lost 4 bases and the J segment 8 bases; nucleotides outside the gene matches: 12. The CDR3 contains 15 residues. Germline V gene data show CDR1 as SGHTS and CDR2 as YDEGEE. This CDR3 reads CASSNRGTFSSTQYF. The CDR3 DNA reads as TGTGCCAGCAGCAACAGGGGGACGTTTTCAAGTACGCAGTATTTT.

The J gene is TRBJ1-2, the V gene TRBV30, with 11 positions matching TRBD1. With V trimmed by 0 bases and J by 3 bases, 3 bases remained unmatched. CDR1 is GTSNPN and CDR2 is SVGIG in the germline V gene (reference sequence). The CDR3 is 15 residues long. This CDR3 reads CAWSVGQGEYYGYTF. As DNA, the CDR3 is TGTGCCTGGAGTGTGGGACAGGGGGAGTACTATGGCTACACCTTC.

This clone occurred a few times. CDR3 nucleotide sequence: TGTGCCAGCAGTGGACGGACAGGGGTTAGCGCTGGCTACACCTTC. It encodes CASSGRTGVSAGYTF. The genes are TRBV6-1 and TRBJ1-2; 9 bases line up with TRBD1. The V gene's germline CDR1 is MNHNS and CDR2 SASEGT. The CDR3 runs 15 residues. The V and J ends lost 4 bases and 7 bases, in that order; junction bases with no gene match: 10.

The chain combines TRBV7-3 with TRBJ2-6, with no clear D. From germline, CDR1 is SGHTA and CDR2 FQGTGA. The CDR3 is made up of 16 amino acids. V was trimmed by 4 bases and J by 4 bases, leaving 14 bases between them. The CDR3 region has the DNA TGTGCCAGCAGCTCGCGTCGGAGTGGAGGGGCCAACGTCCTGACTTTC. Translation: CASSSRRSGGANVLTF.

In this sample, this clone turned up a few times. The chain's CDR3 is CASSLASGTGELFF. In nucleotides, the CDR3 is TGTGCCAGCAGCTTGGCTAGCGGTACCGGGGAGCTGTTTTTT. The chain combines TRBV5-5 with TRBJ2-2; TRBD2 aligns across 7 bases. Germline V lookup: CDR1 SGHKS, CDR2 YYEKEE (reference sequence). The CDR3 is 14 amino acids. V lost 0 bases to trimming and J lost 5 bases; unmatched junction nucleotides: 1.

There are a few counts of this clone. The V and J genes are TRBV6-1 and TRBJ2-2, with TRBD1 matching 8 bases. This CDR3 has 15 residues. J was trimmed by 4 bases and V by 10 bases; bases with no gene match: 11. Germline CDR1 MNHNS, CDR2 SASEGT. The CDR3 is CAIQPGQGGTGELFF. DNA for the CDR3: TGTGCCATACAGCCTGGACAGGGCGGCACCGGGGAGCTGTTTTTT.

This chain uses TRBV30 with TRBJ2-7; weak D call: TRBD1 (5 bases). This CDR3 spans 13 amino acids. Trimming removed 0 bases at V and 3 bases at J, with 9 bases between. Germline CDR1 and CDR2: GTSNPN and SVGIG (reference sequence). This CDR3 reads CAWSVKQGYEQYF. The CDR3 DNA reads TGTGCCTGGAGTGTAAAGCAGGGCTACGAGCAGTACTTC.

The V and J genes are TRBV27 and TRBJ2-7, with D maybe TRBD1 (5 bases). Germline V gene sequence: CDR1 MNHEY, CDR2 SMNVEV (reference sequence). The CDR3 loop spans 15 amino acids. The germline V and J ends were trimmed by 5 bases and 2 bases, with 16 bases remaining between them. CDR3 sequence reads: CASSITGIGPYEQYF. For the CDR3, the DNA is TGTGCCAGCAGTATAACAGGTATTGGGCCCTACGAGCAGTACTTC.

The chain couples TRBV7-2 to TRBJ2-2, with D hard to call. V lost 4 bases, J lost 0 bases, and 3 bases lay in between. The CDR3 totals 13 residues. CDR1 SGHTA and CDR2 FQGNSA come from the germline V gene. CDR3 sequence (DNA): TGTGCCAGCAGCTATACGAACACCGGGGAGCTGTTTTTT. It codes for CASSYTNTGELFF.

This chain uses TRBV13 with TRBJ2-1; 8 bases match TRBD2. CDR3 length: 17 amino acids. V trimming: 4 bases; J trimming: 7 bases; junction bases outside the gene matches: 15. In germline, CDR1 is PRHDT, CDR2 FYEKMQ (reference sequence). The CDR3 here is CASSSNPGLGFHNEQFF. The CDR3 nucleotides are TGTGCCAGCAGCTCGAACCCGGGACTAGGGTTTCATAATGAGCAGTTCTTC.

The V call is TRBV9, the J call TRBJ2-2; 8 bases align to TRBD1. The CDR3 contains 16 residues. V shed 0 bases, J shed 4 bases, and the junction held 5 bases outside the gene matches. The germline V gene encodes CDR1 SGDLS and CDR2 YYNGEE. The CDR3 here is CASSVATGGSTGELFF. CDR3 sequence (DNA): TGTGCCAGCAGCGTAGCTACAGGGGGTAGCACCGGGGAGCTGTTTTTT.

This chain joins TRBV7-9 and TRBJ2-1; the match to TRBD2 covers 13 bases. This CDR3 comprises 15 residues. The germline gives CDR1 SEHNR, CDR2 FQNEAQ (reference sequence). The J segment lost 7 bases and the V segment lost 6 bases, leaving 6 bases of the junction unmatched. CDR3 DNA: TGTGCCAGCAGGGCACTAGCGGGGGGGCTTAATGAGCAGTTCTTC. The encoded protein is CASRALAGGLNEQFF.

This sequence joins TRBV29-1 and TRBJ1-1, with TRBD1 matching over 9 bases. The CDR3 has 13 amino acids. Trimming at V came to 6 bases and at J to 1 base, leaving 3 bases not matched to a gene. The germline V gene has CDR1 SQVTM and CDR2 ANQGSEA. CDR3 residues: CSVMDRGNTEAFF. In DNA form, the CDR3 reads TGCAGCGTCATGGACAGGGGGAACACTGAAGCTTTCTTT.

CDR3 DNA: TGCAGCGTCGCCCGACCTTACTACGAGCAGTACTTC. It specifies CSVARPYYEQYF. The chain links TRBV29-1 to TRBJ2-5; D gene unclear. TRBJ2-7 matches the DNA end more closely, so the J call is doubtful. Per germline, CDR1 SQVTM and CDR2 ANQGSEA. The CDR3 loop spans 12 amino acids.

The chain couples TRBV5-6 to TRBJ2-7, with 9 bases fitting TRBD1. The V segment lost 4 bases and the J segment 5 bases; nucleotides outside the gene matches: 4. Per germline, CDR1 SGHDT and CDR2 YYEEEE. The CDR3 sequence is 13 residues long. CDR3 bases: TGTGCCAGCAGCCCACAGGGGGCTCACGAGCAGTACTTC. It codes for CASSPQGAHEQYF.

This clone has a handful of counts. V and J are TRBV5-1 and TRBJ2-2, with unresolved D. Germline loops: CDR1 SGHRS, CDR2 YFSETQ. V was pared by 1 base and J by 0 bases, with 7 bases between. The CDR3 covers 15 residues. DNA for the CDR3: TGCGCCAGCAGCTTGACGAGTACGAACACCGGGGAGCTGTTTTTT. It specifies CASSLTSTNTGELFF.

This clone appeared a few times. The V gene is TRBV9, the J gene TRBJ2-7, with unresolved D. Germline values: CDR1 SGDLS, CDR2 YYNGEE. The CDR3 is 12 residues long. Trimming took 7 bases from V and 4 from J, leaving 12 bases between them. CDR3 in DNA: TGTGCCAGCGGGCGTGACACTTACGAGCAGTACTTC. Its protein product is CASGRDTYEQYF.

V usage is TRBV15 and J usage is TRBJ2-7, with D possibly being TRBD1 (7 bases). V was clipped by 1 base and J by 4 bases, with 17 bases between them. Germline CDR1 reads LNHNV; CDR2 reads YYDKDF (reference sequence). The CDR3 is 16 amino acids. This chain's CDR3 is CATSRAGGTVSYEQYF. The CDR3 DNA is TGTGCCACCAGCAGAGCCGGAGGGACAGTGTCTTACGAGCAGTACTTC.

The chain is built from TRBV19 and TRBJ1-1, with D hard to call. The ends were cut back, 9 bases at V and 0 bases at J, with 20 bases in the middle. Germline assignment: CDR1 LNHDA and CDR2 SQIVND (reference sequence). The CDR3 is 16 amino acids. The CDR3 is CASRPGQLTVNTEAFF. CDR3 DNA sequence: TGTGCCAGCCGACCTGGTCAGCTTACAGTGAACACTGAAGCTTTCTTT.

This chain joins TRBV12-5 and TRBJ2-3; 11 nucleotides align to TRBD1. Per germline, CDR1 LGHNT and CDR2 FRNRAP. Trimming at V came to 6 bases and at J to 12 bases, leaving 5 bases not matched to a gene. This CDR3 has 12 residues. Here the CDR3 reads CASGPGTGGQYF. Written as DNA, the CDR3 is TGTGCTAGTGGGCCTGGGACAGGGGGACAGTATTTT.